Sequencing of this T cell receptor beta chain was carried out in a study of blood T cell repertoires in COVID-19. Original methodology: It was from reference gene primer amplification that nucleated cell counts were estimated. Only in-frame clones appear in the TCRdb table, and some are missing; sequencing was by immunoSEQ multiplex PCR. That table furnishes V, J and clone size, whereas the DNA furnished D and trimming. The repertoire holds some 180,000 clones, with roughly 85% as singletons. Only one count was recorded for this clone. V was shortened by 6 bases and J by 5 bases, with 20 bases between the two germline ends. This CDR3 region has 15 residues. Germline CDR1 SGHAT, CDR2 FQNNGV.

The receptor comes from a woman older than 75 with acute or convalescent COVID-19. Specimen: peripheral blood. The chain recombines TRBV11-2 with TRBJ2-7, with D unresolved. The CDR3 protein is CASSVNAASVHEQYF. In DNA, the CDR3 is TGTGCCAGCAGTGTGAACGCCGCTTCAGTCCACGAGCAGTACTTC.